These T cell receptor beta chains were read from a single sample in a study of blood T cell repertoires in COVID-19. Data came from immunoSEQ multiplex PCR; TCRdb stores just in-frame clones and leaves some out. The sample records some 41,000 clones, approximately 87% being singletons. Sequenced input: peripheral blood. These receptor sequences come from a human donor in a cohort sampled during active COVID-19. Both conserved end residues are part of each CDR3. The D gene is left open where the match is weak. Part of the rows lack a size; the others show once, few, many or a class for expanded clones.

d_gene: TRBD1
v_gene: TRBV7-3
abundance: once
j_gene: TRBJ2-1
CDR3nt: TGTGCCAGCAGCAAAGGGGGATCAGGGGGCCCGTCATACCATGAGCAGTTCTTC
CDR3aa: CASSKGGSGGPSYHEQFF

d_gene: TRBD2
v_gene: TRBV10-1
abundance: NA
j_gene: TRBJ2-7
CDR3nt: TGCGCCAGCAGTGGTAAGCGGGACTCCTACGAGCAGTACTTC
CDR3aa: CASSGKRDSYEQYF

d_gene: TRBD2
v_gene: TRBV9
abundance: NA
j_gene: TRBJ2-7
CDR3nt: TGTGCCAGCAGCGTAGGGACTAGCGGCGAGCAGTACTTC
CDR3aa: CASSVGTSGEQYF

d_gene: TRBD2
v_gene: TRBV3-1/TRBV3-2
abundance: NA
j_gene: TRBJ2-4
CDR3nt: TGTGCCAGCAGCTTCTGGACTAGCGGGGGGGAGTTTTACTTC
CDR3aa: CASSFWTSGGEFYF

d_gene: TRBD1
v_gene: TRBV6-6
abundance: NA
j_gene: TRBJ2-2
CDR3nt: TGTGCCAGCAGACGACAGGGTCGTAGTGGCGGGGAGCTGTTTTTT
CDR3aa: CASRRQGRSGGELFF

d_gene: TRBD1
v_gene: TRBV30
abundance: NA
j_gene: TRBJ1-1
CDR3nt: TGTGCCTGGAGTCAACGACAGGGAGTGAACACTGAAGCTTTCTTT
CDR3aa: CAWSQRQGVNTEAFF

d_gene: TRBD1
v_gene: TRBV4-3
abundance: few
j_gene: TRBJ1-6
CDR3nt: TGCGCCAGCAGCCAAGAACATGGGACAGGGGGAACACCCCTCCACTTT
CDR3aa: CASSQEHGTGGTPLHF

d_gene: TRBD1
v_gene: TRBV11-2
abundance: NA
j_gene: TRBJ2-7
CDR3nt: TGTGCCAGCAGCCTCGCGACCGGGACAGGGGGCGAGCAGTACTTC
CDR3aa: CASSLATGTGGEQYF

d_gene: TRBD1
v_gene: TRBV6-5
abundance: NA
j_gene: TRBJ1-5
CDR3nt: TGTGCCAGCAGCACTAGGGGGCCCAATCAGCCCCAGCATTTT
CDR3aa: CASSTRGPNQPQHF

d_gene: NA
v_gene: TRBV6-5
abundance: NA
j_gene: TRBJ1-5
CDR3nt: TGTGCCAGCAGTTACTCGAGGCCAGATAATCAGCCCCAGCATTTT
CDR3aa: CASSYSRPDNQPQHF

d_gene: NA
v_gene: TRBV6-5
abundance: NA
j_gene: TRBJ1-5
CDR3nt: TGTGCCAGCAAAAAGCCAGGGGAGCGCGGTCAGCCCCAGCATTTT
CDR3aa: CASKKPGERGQPQHF

d_gene: TRBD2
v_gene: TRBV4-1
abundance: few
j_gene: TRBJ2-1
CDR3nt: TGCGCCAGCAGCCGGACTAGCGGGGATCACTTGGGGGATGAGCAGTTCTTC
CDR3aa: CASSRTSGDHLGDEQFF

d_gene: TRBD1
v_gene: TRBV14
abundance: NA
j_gene: TRBJ2-5
CDR3nt: TGTGCCAGCAGCCAAGACGAGGGGGCACAAGAGACCCAGTACTTC
CDR3aa: CASSQDEGAQETQYF

d_gene: TRBD2
v_gene: TRBV14
abundance: NA
j_gene: TRBJ2-1
CDR3nt: TGTGCCAGCAGCCAAGACGCGGGAGATTTATACAATGAGCAGTTCTTC
CDR3aa: CASSQDAGDLYNEQFF

d_gene: TRBD1
v_gene: TRBV6-6
abundance: NA
j_gene: TRBJ1-1
CDR3nt: TGTGCCAGCAGTCCAACCAAGACAGGGGGAGGCACTGAAGCTTTCTTT
CDR3aa: CASSPTKTGGGTEAFF

d_gene: TRBD1
v_gene: TRBV19
abundance: NA
j_gene: TRBJ1-1
CDR3nt: TGTGCCAGTAGTCAAGCCCGACAGGGGGCTAGGACTGAAGCTTTCTTT
CDR3aa: CASSQARQGARTEAFF

d_gene: TRBD2
v_gene: TRBV24-1
abundance: once
j_gene: TRBJ2-1
CDR3nt: TGTGCCACCAGTGATTTAGACAGGGCATTAGCGGGGGGGCGGTCTAGCTCCTACAATGAGCAGTTCTTC
CDR3aa: CATSDLDRALAGGRSSSYNEQFF

d_gene: TRBD1
v_gene: TRBV5-1
abundance: NA
j_gene: TRBJ2-3
CDR3nt: TGCGCCAGCAGACAGGGGGGCACAGATACGCAGTATTTT
CDR3aa: CASRQGGTDTQYF

d_gene: NA
v_gene: TRBV30
abundance: NA
j_gene: TRBJ1-4
CDR3nt: TGTGCCTGGAGTGTTTCTGGGCAGGGATATGAAAAACTGTTTTTT
CDR3aa: CAWSVSGQGYEKLFF

d_gene: TRBD1
v_gene: TRBV3-1/TRBV3-2
abundance: NA
j_gene: TRBJ1-3
CDR3nt: TGTGCCAGCAGCCAAGCCCAGGGGGCCGAGGGAAACACCATATATTTT
CDR3aa: CASSQAQGAEGNTIYF

d_gene: TRBD2
v_gene: TRBV2
abundance: many
j_gene: TRBJ2-3
CDR3nt: TGTGCCAGCAGGGGGACTAGCGGGTCTTCAGATACGCAGTATTTT
CDR3aa: CASRGTSGSSDTQYF

d_gene: NA
v_gene: TRBV6-5
abundance: NA
j_gene: TRBJ2-5
CDR3nt: TGTGCCAGCGGGCGGCAGGGGACGGAGGAGACCCAGTACTTC
CDR3aa: CASGRQGTEETQYF

d_gene: TRBD2
v_gene: TRBV2
abundance: NA
j_gene: TRBJ2-1
CDR3nt: TGTGCCAGCAGTGGGGAAGCGGGAGGCGAGCAGTTCTTC
CDR3aa: CASSGEAGGEQFF

d_gene: NA
v_gene: TRBV7-8
abundance: NA
j_gene: TRBJ2-1
CDR3nt: TGTGCCAGCAGCTTACAGGGGTACAATGAGCAGTTCTTC
CDR3aa: CASSLQGYNEQFF

d_gene: TRBD2
v_gene: TRBV5-6
abundance: NA
j_gene: TRBJ2-7
CDR3nt: TGTGCCAGCAGCTTACCGAGCGGGGGCTCCTACGAGCAGTACTTC
CDR3aa: CASSLPSGGSYEQYF

d_gene: NA
v_gene: TRBV3-1/TRBV3-2
abundance: few
j_gene: TRBJ2-1
CDR3nt: TGTGCCAGCAGCCAACACTACAATGAGCAGTTCTTC
CDR3aa: CASSQHYNEQFF

d_gene: NA
v_gene: TRBV9
abundance: few
j_gene: TRBJ1-5
CDR3nt: TGTGCCAGCAGCGATTTTGACAGGTCCCAGCCCCAGCATTTT
CDR3aa: CASSDFDRSQPQHF

d_gene: NA
v_gene: TRBV4-1
abundance: NA
j_gene: TRBJ1-3
CDR3nt: TGCGCCAGCAGCCACCAGGACTTTACAAGCCACTCTGGAAACACCATATATTTT
CDR3aa: CASSHQDFTSHSGNTIYF

d_gene: TRBD2
v_gene: TRBV27
abundance: NA
j_gene: TRBJ2-2
CDR3nt: TGTGCCAGCAGGCCAGGACTAGCGGGGGCCCAGAACACCGGGGAGCTGTTTTTT
CDR3aa: CASRPGLAGAQNTGELFF

d_gene: TRBD2
v_gene: TRBV5-1
abundance: once
j_gene: TRBJ2-3
CDR3nt: TGCGCCAGCAGCTTGGGACTAGCGGACGTCAGCGATACGCAGTATTTT
CDR3aa: CASSLGLADVSDTQYF

d_gene: TRBD2
v_gene: TRBV10-2
abundance: NA
j_gene: TRBJ2-2
CDR3nt: TGCGCCAGCAGAGGACTAGCGGGGGGCCCCACCGGGGAGCTGTTTTTT
CDR3aa: CASRGLAGGPTGELFF

d_gene: TRBD1
v_gene: TRBV11-3
abundance: NA
j_gene: TRBJ2-2
CDR3nt: TGTGCCAGCAGCCCAGGACAGGGGAAAACAGCCGAAACCGGGGAGCTGTTTTTT
CDR3aa: CASSPGQGKTAETGELFF

d_gene: TRBD2
v_gene: TRBV6-4
abundance: NA
j_gene: TRBJ2-1
CDR3nt: TGTGCCAGCAGTGACTCTAGCGGGGGGGTAAATGAGCAGTTCTTC
CDR3aa: CASSDSSGGVNEQFF

d_gene: TRBD1
v_gene: TRBV19
abundance: NA
j_gene: TRBJ1-4
CDR3nt: TGTGCCAGTAGCAATCCGGGACAGGGACCAACTAATGAAAAACTGTTTTTT
CDR3aa: CASSNPGQGPTNEKLFF

d_gene: NA
v_gene: TRBV18
abundance: NA
j_gene: TRBJ2-7
CDR3nt: TGTGCCAGCTCACCGGGTGGTAGCCACTACGAGCAGTACTTC
CDR3aa: CASSPGGSHYEQYF

d_gene: TRBD1
v_gene: TRBV28
abundance: NA
j_gene: TRBJ1-5
CDR3nt: TGTGCCAGCAGTTTACCGACAGGGGGCAGTCAGCCCCAGCATTTT
CDR3aa: CASSLPTGGSQPQHF